Below, 31 T cell receptor beta chains from the same sample are listed, as sequenced in a study of cytomegalovirus exposure and HLA in healthy donors. This PCR relied on a set of 60 Vbeta primers and 13 Jbeta primers. Profiling relied on immunoSEQ multiplex PCR, and the TCRdb table lists in-frame clones only, not all of them. Seen in this sample are roughly 120,000 clones; the ten most common clones hold over 2%. The specimen sequenced was PBMCs. The receptor source for this set is a man aged 35 to 55 in good health and CMV-seronegative.

Here the CDR3 DNA reads TGTGCCAGCAGTTTAAGTTCGTGGGGCCCGAACACTGAAGCTTTCTTT. It specifies CASSLSSWGPNTEAFF. The rearrangement uses TRBV27 and TRBJ1-1; maybe TRBD1 (5 bases). CDR1 is MNHEY, CDR2 SMNVEV, per germline (reference sequence). Trimming shortened V by 2 bases and J by 1 base, and 14 bases separated the two germline ends. The CDR3 sequence is 16 residues long.

The chain is built from TRBV4-1 and TRBJ2-1; 10 positions agree with TRBD1. This CDR3 spans 13 amino acids. Germline V CDR1 and CDR2: MGHRA, YSYEKL. V lost 5 bases, J lost 9 bases, and 4 bases stayed unmatched. The CDR3 loop is CASSFRDRGEQFF. Here the CDR3 DNA reads TGCGCCAGCAGCTTCCGGGACAGGGGTGAGCAGTTCTTC.

The chain has TRBV19 and TRBJ2-3; the match to TRBD2 covers 8 bases. Losses at the gene ends were 5 bases for V and 4 bases for J; bases not matched to a gene: 14. From germline, CDR1 is LNHDA and CDR2 SQIVND (reference sequence). The CDR3 sequence is 17 residues long. This CDR3 reads CASSPVLAAAAPDTQYF. CDR3 coding DNA: TGTGCCAGTAGTCCGGTACTAGCGGCCGCCGCCCCAGATACGCAGTATTTT.

V usage is TRBV6-4 and J usage is TRBJ2-7; 16 bases fit TRBD2. This CDR3 is 20 amino acids long. Trimming at V came to 1 base and at J to 3 bases, leaving 12 bases not matched to a gene. Germline assignment: CDR1 MRHNA and CDR2 SNTAGT. In nucleotides, the CDR3 is TGTGCCAGCAGTGACTATGGGACTAGCGGGAGGGCCTTTGCCATCTACGAGCAGTACTTC. Residues: CASSDYGTSGRAFAIYEQYF.

The gene calls are TRBV5-1 and TRBJ1-3; D call uncertain. This CDR3 has 13 amino acids. Germline V lookup: CDR1 SGHRS, CDR2 YFSETQ. Trimming removed 4 bases from V and 8 bases from J, with 13 bases in between. In DNA, the CDR3 is TGCGCCAGCAGCCCTTGGGGAGATGACACCATATATTTT. It encodes CASSPWGDDTIYF.

This chain links TRBV5-6 with TRBJ1-2; possibly TRBD1 for D (5 bases). Deletions cut 0 bases from V and 0 bases from J, with 9 bases between. The CDR3 is 15 residues long. Germline CDR1 is SGHDT and CDR2 is YYEEEE. Written as DNA, the CDR3 is TGTGCCAGCAGCTTGGGGTCAGGGACTAACTATGGCTACACCTTC. Translation gives CASSLGSGTNYGYTF.

The chain uses TRBV4-1 and TRBJ1-3, with unresolved D. Trimming cost V 0 bases and J 0 bases, with 12 bases left between them. Looked up from germline, CDR1 is MGHRA and CDR2 is YSYEKL. The CDR3 runs to 17 residues. The CDR3 reads CASSQEPGRASGNTIYF. Here the CDR3 DNA reads TGCGCCAGCAGCCAAGAGCCAGGCCGAGCCTCTGGAAACACCATATATTTT.

The genes are TRBV19 and TRBJ2-7; 9 positions match TRBD2. The junction had 9 bases not matched to a gene; V was cut back by 5 bases and J by 7 bases. Germline values: CDR1 LNHDA, CDR2 SQIVND (reference sequence). The CDR3 length is 14 residues. Written as DNA, the CDR3 is TGTGCCAGTAGTGCCTTAGCGGGAGTAGGGGAGCAGTACTTC. It is translated as CASSALAGVGEQYF.

The chain links TRBV7-2 to TRBJ2-7, with D possibly matching TRBD1 (7 bases). CDR3 length: 14 amino acids. V lost 4 bases, J lost 3 bases, and 13 bases lay in between. CDR1 is SGHTA, CDR2 FQGNSA, per germline. The CDR3 nucleotides read TGTGCCAGCAGCTCTCAGGGGGGCGGCTACGAGCAGTACTTC. Amino acids: CASSSQGGGYEQYF.

The chain employs TRBV21-1 and TRBJ2-6; TRBD1, the table's D call, lacks a check against the DNA. TRBV21-1 is recorded as a pseudogene. This CDR3 comprises 15 residues. The CDR3 is CASNVSQTGANVLTF. The CDR3 coding sequence is TGTGCCAGCAATGTATCCCAGACTGGGGCCAACGTCCTGACTTTC.

This rearrangement joins TRBV28 to TRBJ1-1; D is uncertain. This CDR3 is 13 amino acids long. Germline V CDR1 and CDR2: MDHEN, SYDVKM. Trimming took 5 bases from V and 0 from J, leaving 7 bases between them. DNA for the CDR3: TGTGCCAGCAGTACGACACTGAACACTGAAGCTTTCTTT. Translating gives CASSTTLNTEAFF.

V usage is TRBV5-1 and J usage is TRBJ1-3, with 7 positions matching TRBD1. J lost 2 bases, V lost 4 bases, and 3 bases had no gene match. This CDR3 has 14 residues. Germline loops: CDR1 SGHRS, CDR2 YFSETQ. CDR3 DNA sequence: TGCGCCAGCAGCGCGGGACAGCCTGGAAACACCATATATTTT. This translates into CASSAGQPGNTIYF.

The rearrangement uses TRBV5-1 and TRBJ1-1; D gene uncertain. This CDR3 comprises 18 residues. The germline CDR1 and CDR2 sequences are SGHRS and YFSETQ. With 4 bases removed from V and 0 bases from J, the gap between germline ends came to 22 bases. The CDR3 protein is CASSHASQAAHMNTEAFF. The CDR3, as DNA: TGCGCCAGCAGCCATGCCAGCCAGGCCGCACATATGAACACTGAAGCTTTCTTT.

V is TRBV6-5 and J is TRBJ1-1; D not resolved. The CDR3 runs to 13 residues. Per germline, CDR1 MNHEY and CDR2 SVGAGI. V dropped 5 bases and J dropped 0 bases, with 7 bases sitting between them. The CDR3 DNA follows: TGTGCCAGCAGTCGAGACTTGAACACTGAAGCTTTCTTT. This translates into CASSRDLNTEAFF.

Of note for this clone: The identical CDR3 is also encoded by other nucleotide sequences in the sample. The chain combines TRBV5-6 with TRBJ2-3; 8 bases align to TRBD1. CDR1 and CDR2 from the germline V gene are SGHDT and YYEEEE. J was trimmed by 3 bases and V by 5 bases; bases with no gene match: 8. This CDR3 spans 15 amino acids. The CDR3 region has the DNA TGTGCCAGCAGTGTGGACAGGGAGGTTACAGATACGCAGTATTTT. It specifies CASSVDREVTDTQYF.

The chain employs TRBV5-1 and TRBJ2-2, with TRBD1 identical over 7 bases. The V segment lost 0 bases and the J segment 4 bases; nucleotides outside the gene matches: 3. CDR3 size: 15 residues. CDR1 is SGHRS, CDR2 YFSETQ, per germline. This CDR3 is CASSLETGATGELFF. The CDR3 DNA sequence: TGCGCCAGCAGCTTGGAAACAGGGGCCACCGGGGAGCTGTTTTTT.

The chain uses TRBV18 and TRBJ1-5; tentatively, D is TRBD1 (5 bases). This CDR3 comprises 14 residues. Germline V gives CDR1 KGHSH, CDR2 LQKENI. V lost 2 bases and J lost 5, with 10 bases in between. The CDR3 nucleotides read TGTGCCAGCTCACCAAGGGGTTATGATCAGCCCCAGCATTTT. Translation gives CASSPRGYDQPQHF. The variable domain in full, completed from reference TRBV18 and TRBJ1-5, reads NAGVMQNPRHLVRRRGQEARLRCSPMKGHSHVYWYRQLPEEGLKFMVYLQKENIIDESGMPKERFSAEFPKEGPSILRIQQVVRGDSAAYFCASSPRGYDQPQHFGDGTRLSIL.

The genes are TRBV7-2 and TRBJ1-2; D is unresolved. The V end lost 4 bases, the J end lost 8 bases, and 17 bases lay between the germline ends. This CDR3 is 14 amino acids long. The germline V gene encodes CDR1 SGHTA and CDR2 FQGNSA. This CDR3 is CASSSSTPERGYTF. CDR3 coding DNA: TGTGCCAGCAGCTCCTCGACGCCCGAGCGAGGCTACACCTTC.

Details on this clone: One end of the junction does not line up with germline, which may come from a read error. The genes are TRBV7-7 and TRBJ2-5, with 9 bases identical to TRBD1. Near its end, the DNA agrees better with TRBJ2-7, so the J call may be wrong. The CDR3 spans 13 residues. The V gene's germline CDR1 is SSHAT and CDR2 FNYEAQ (reference sequence). CDR3 loop: CASSSGQGGEQYF. The CDR3 DNA is TGTGCTAGCAGCTCGGGACAGGGCGGCGAGCAGTACTTC.

This chain links TRBV7-9 with TRBJ2-7; TRBD2 matches at 7 bases. This CDR3 is 14 amino acids long. CDR1 SEHNR and CDR2 FQNEAQ come from the germline V gene (reference sequence). With 5 bases clipped from V and 8 bases from J, the junction kept 12 bases outside the gene matches. In DNA form, the CDR3 reads TGTGCCAGCAGCCCCGACGGGGGACTATGGAAGCAGTACTTC. Protein product: CASSPDGGLWKQYF.

This chain connects TRBV27 to TRBJ2-7, with 10 bases lining up with TRBD2. V lost 7 bases, J lost 7 bases, and 13 bases stayed unmatched. This CDR3 spans 15 amino acids. Germline CDR1 is MNHEY and CDR2 is SMNVEV (reference sequence). CDR3 sequence: CASKGLGLAGVEQYF. In DNA, the CDR3 is TGTGCCAGCAAGGGGTTGGGCCTAGCGGGAGTGGAGCAGTACTTC.

The chain couples TRBV9 to TRBJ2-7; 8 bases align to TRBD1. Trimming took 0 bases from V and 3 from J; bases not matched to a gene: 26. This CDR3 is built from 22 residues. Germline CDR1 and CDR2: SGDLS and YYNGEE. Here the CDR3 DNA reads TGTGCCAGCAGCGTAGTTGAGGTACGGATCGACAGGGGCCCCCCGCGCAACTACGAGCAGTACTTC. This gives the protein CASSVVEVRIDRGPPRNYEQYF.

In DNA form, the CDR3 reads TGTGCCAGCAGCTATGGGAGGACTAGCGGTACAGACTACGAGCAGTACTTC. Its protein product is CASSYGRTSGTDYEQYF. The chain uses TRBV6-4 and TRBJ2-7; 10 bases match TRBD2. The length of the CDR3 is 17 residues. V dropped 6 bases and J dropped 3; count of bases not matched to a gene: 14. Germline CDR1 and CDR2: MRHNA and SNTAGT.

The gene calls are TRBV7-2 and TRBJ2-7, with D perhaps TRBD1 (7 bases). V gave up 2 bases and J gave up 0 bases, with 20 bases separating them. The CDR3 spans 18 residues. Germline loops: CDR1 SGHTA, CDR2 FQGNSA. CDR3 amino acids: CASSLIASAGGNSYEQYF. CDR3 DNA: TGTGCCAGCAGCTTAATCGCGTCGGCAGGGGGGAACTCCTACGAGCAGTACTTC.

In regard to this clone: The junction and the germline gene differ at one end; a read error may be behind it. The chain recombines TRBV6-4 with TRBJ2-7; a possible D gene is TRBD1 (6 bases). CDR1 is MRHNA, CDR2 SNTAGT, per germline. The CDR3 has 15 amino acids. The CDR3 loop is CASRPLPGQVFRQYF. CDR3 coding DNA: TGCGCCAGCAGACCCCTCCCGGGACAAGTTTTCCGGCAGTACTTC.

The V and J genes are TRBV27 and TRBJ2-7; D might be TRBD2 (6 bases). Per germline, CDR1 MNHEY and CDR2 SMNVEV (reference sequence). The ends were cut back, 1 base at V and 2 bases at J, with 12 bases in the middle. This CDR3 contains 15 residues. The CDR3 nucleotides read TGTGCCAGCAGTTTATACGGGACTGGGACCTACGAGCAGTACTTC. Its translation: CASSLYGTGTYEQYF.

The chain links TRBV19 to TRBJ1-1; D is uncertain. Germline-derived CDR1 and CDR2 are LNHDA and SQIVND (reference sequence). CDR3 length equals 13 residues. The germline V and J ends were trimmed by 3 bases and 1 base, with 6 bases remaining between them. CDR3 sequence reads: CASSMNWNTEAFF. The CDR3, as DNA: TGTGCCAGTAGTATGAACTGGAACACTGAAGCTTTCTTT.

The chain carries TRBV30 and TRBJ1-5; 7 positions match TRBD1. With 0 bases clipped from V and 5 bases from J, the junction kept 4 bases outside the gene matches. Germline V gives CDR1 GTSNPN, CDR2 SVGIG (reference sequence). The CDR3 runs to 14 residues. CDR3 residues: CAWSVTRGDQPQHF. DNA of the CDR3: TGTGCCTGGAGTGTAACCAGGGGGGATCAGCCCCAGCATTTT.

The chain carries TRBV6-5 and TRBJ2-2; no clear D gene. V shed 6 bases and J shed 7 bases, with 15 bases lying between them. CDR1 and CDR2 (germline): MNHEY, SVGAGI. The CDR3 is made up of 14 amino acids. The CDR3, as DNA: TGTGCCAGCAGCACCTTCTTAAAGCTCGGGGAGCTGTTTTTT. Residues: CASSTFLKLGELFF.

The rearrangement joins TRBV5-4 to TRBJ1-6; a possible D gene is TRBD1 (5 bases). CDR1 is SGHNT, CDR2 YYREEE, per germline (reference sequence). The CDR3 contains 14 residues. V dropped 5 bases and J dropped 5 bases, with 11 bases sitting between them. CDR3 sequence: CASRVGGNNSPLHF. The CDR3 DNA reads TGTGCCAGCAGGGTGGGGGGGAATAATTCACCCCTCCACTTT.

V is TRBV5-6 and J is TRBJ2-3; D perhaps matches TRBD2 (5 bases). The CDR3 sequence is 15 residues long. V dropped 4 bases and J dropped 1 base, with 13 bases sitting between them. The germline V gene encodes CDR1 SGHDT and CDR2 YYEEEE. The CDR3 spells CASSQDFSRTDTQYF. In DNA, the CDR3 is TGTGCCAGCAGCCAGGACTTCAGCCGCACAGATACGCAGTATTTT.